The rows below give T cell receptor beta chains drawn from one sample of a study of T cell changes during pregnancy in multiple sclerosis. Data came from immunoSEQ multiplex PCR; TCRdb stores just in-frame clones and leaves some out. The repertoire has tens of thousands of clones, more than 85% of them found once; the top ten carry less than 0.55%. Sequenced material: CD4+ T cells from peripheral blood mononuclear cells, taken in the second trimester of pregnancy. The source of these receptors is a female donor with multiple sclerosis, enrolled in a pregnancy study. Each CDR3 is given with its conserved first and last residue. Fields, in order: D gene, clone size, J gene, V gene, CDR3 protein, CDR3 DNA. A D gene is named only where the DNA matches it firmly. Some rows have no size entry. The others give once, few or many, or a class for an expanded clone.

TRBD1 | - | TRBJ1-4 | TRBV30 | CAWSFGTGGEGEKLFF | TGTGCCTGGAGCTTCGGGACAGGGGGCGAGGGCGAAAAACTGTTTTTT
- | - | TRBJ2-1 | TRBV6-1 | CASSVGYNEQFF | TGTGCCAGCTCGGTCGGGTACAATGAGCAGTTCTTC
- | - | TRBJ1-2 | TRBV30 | CAWSVMGGGSGYTF | TGTGCCTGGAGTGTAATGGGGGGCGGGAGTGGCTACACCTTC
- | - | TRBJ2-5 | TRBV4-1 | CASSQEGAKQETQYF | TGCGCCAGCAGCCAAGAGGGCGCGAAACAAGAGACCCAGTACTTC
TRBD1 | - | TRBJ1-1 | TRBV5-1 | CASSPPGQGRTEAFF | TGCGCCAGCAGCCCACCGGGACAGGGAAGAACTGAAGCTTTCTTT
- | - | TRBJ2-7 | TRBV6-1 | CASTTPSGGLEQYF | TGTGCCAGCACCACTCCCTCTGGAGGCCTCGAGCAGTACTTC
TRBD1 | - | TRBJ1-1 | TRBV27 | CASSFTGGTEAFF | TGTGCCAGCAGTTTTACAGGGGGCACTGAAGCTTTCTTT
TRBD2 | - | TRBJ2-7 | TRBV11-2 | CASSQAIREARQYF | TGTGCCAGCAGCCAAGCTATTCGGGAGGCAAGGCAGTACTTC
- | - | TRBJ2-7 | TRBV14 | CASSQDLRGAPHF | TGTGCCAGCAGCCAAGATCTTCGCGGAGCTCCGCACTTC
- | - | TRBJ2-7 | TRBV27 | CASSFQGGWSPYEQYF | TGTGCCAGCAGTTTCCAAGGGGGATGGAGCCCCTACGAGCAGTACTTC
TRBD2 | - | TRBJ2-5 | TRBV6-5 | CASSYSGLAGETQYF | TGTGCCAGCAGTTACTCGGGACTAGCGGGAGAGACCCAGTACTTC
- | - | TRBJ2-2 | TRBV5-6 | CASSLYSGELFF | TGTGCCAGCAGCTTATACAGCGGGGAGCTGTTTTTT
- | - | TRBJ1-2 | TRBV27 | CASSFMAPPHGYTF | TGTGCCAGCAGTTTTATGGCACCGCCCCATGGCTACACCTTC
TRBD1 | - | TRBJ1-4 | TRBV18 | CASSPKPGQGFEKLFF | TGTGCCAGCTCACCCAAGCCGGGACAGGGATTTGAAAAACTGTTTTTT
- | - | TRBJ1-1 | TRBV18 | CASSPGGRRREAFF | TGTGCCAGCTCACCAGGCGGGCGCCGGCGTGAAGCTTTCTTT
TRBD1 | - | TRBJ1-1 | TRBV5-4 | CASSSRQGQAPEAFF | TGTGCCAGCAGCTCCCGACAGGGGCAGGCTCCCGAAGCTTTCTTT
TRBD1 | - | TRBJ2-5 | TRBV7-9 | CASSSGQGMIGGETQYF | TGTGCCAGCAGCTCCGGACAGGGGATGATAGGAGGAGAGACCCAGTACTTC
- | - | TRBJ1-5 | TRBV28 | CASSRDQGPQPQHF | TGTGCCAGCAGCCGTGATCAGGGTCCCCAGCCCCAGCATTTT
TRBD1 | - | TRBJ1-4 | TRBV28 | CASSPTGTGYEKLFF | TGTGCCAGCAGTCCAACCGGGACAGGGTATGAAAAACTGTTTTTT
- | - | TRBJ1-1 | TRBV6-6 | CASSYSRGGTEAFF | TGTGCCAGCAGTTACTCGCGGGGTGGCACTGAAGCTTTCTTT
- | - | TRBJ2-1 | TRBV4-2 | CASSHNTQESALYNEQFF | TGTGCCAGCAGCCATAATACACAGGAATCCGCCCTTTACAATGAGCAGTTCTTC
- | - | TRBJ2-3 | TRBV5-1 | CASSSRDTDTQYF | TGCGCCAGCAGCTCGAGGGACACAGATACGCAGTATTTT
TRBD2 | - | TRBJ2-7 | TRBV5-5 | CASSTSPSGGSYEQYF | TGTGCCAGCAGCACCTCTCCTAGCGGGGGCTCCTACGAGCAGTACTTC
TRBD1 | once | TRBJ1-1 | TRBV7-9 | CASSLGQGKAFF | TGTGCCAGCAGCCTAGGACAGGGTAAAGCTTTCTTT
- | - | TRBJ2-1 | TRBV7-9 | CASSFAFPGTYGRNEQFF | TGTGCCAGCAGCTTCGCCTTCCCTGGGACATATGGAAGGAATGAGCAGTTCTTC
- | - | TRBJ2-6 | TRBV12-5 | CASGWGTSGANVLTF | TGTGCTAGTGGTTGGGGCACCTCTGGGGCCAACGTCCTGACTTTC
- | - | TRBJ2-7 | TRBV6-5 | CASRTTYEQYF | TGTGCCAGCCGAACGACTTACGAGCAGTACTTC
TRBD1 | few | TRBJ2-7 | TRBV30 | CAWDRATSEQYF | TGTGCCTGGGACAGGGCTACGTCCGAGCAGTACTTC
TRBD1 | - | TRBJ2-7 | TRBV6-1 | CASSKTGTGPYEQYF | TGTGCCAGCAGTAAGACCGGGACAGGTCCTTACGAGCAGTACTTC
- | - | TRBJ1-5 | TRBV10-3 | CAISESGQPQHF | TGTGCCATCAGTGAGTCCGGTCAGCCCCAGCATTTT
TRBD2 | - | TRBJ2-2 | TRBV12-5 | CASGFRGRVTGELFF | TGTGCTAGTGGTTTCCGCGGGAGGGTCACCGGGGAGCTGTTTTTT
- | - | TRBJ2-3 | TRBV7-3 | CASSLKGGRPSTDTQYF | TGTGCCAGCAGCTTAAAGGGTGGGAGGCCAAGCACAGATACGCAGTATTTT
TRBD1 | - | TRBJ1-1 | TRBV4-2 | CASRDRGYSNTEAFF | TGTGCCAGCAGGGACAGGGGGTATTCGAACACTGAAGCTTTCTTT
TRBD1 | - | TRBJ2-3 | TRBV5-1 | CASTRWTGSSDTQYF | TGCGCCAGCACCCGCTGGACAGGGAGTTCAGATACGCAGTATTTT
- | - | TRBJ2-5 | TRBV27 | CASSLVPRGPSGTQYF | TGTGCCAGCAGTTTAGTCCCCAGGGGCCCCAGTGGGACCCAGTACTTC
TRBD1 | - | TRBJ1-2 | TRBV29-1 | CSADGQGAGGYTF | TGCAGCGCAGACGGCCAGGGGGCCGGAGGCTACACCTTC
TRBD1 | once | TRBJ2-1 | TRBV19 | CASSRIPGQGPDEQFF | TGTGCCAGTAGTCGGATTCCGGGACAGGGGCCCGATGAGCAGTTCTTC
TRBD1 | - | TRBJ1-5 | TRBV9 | CASSVNRDRGTAYSNQPQHF | TGTGCCAGCAGCGTAAACCGGGACAGGGGGACAGCTTATAGCAATCAGCCCCAGCATTTT
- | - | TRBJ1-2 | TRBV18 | CASSPPDRTNYGYTF | TGTGCCAGCTCGCCCCCAGACAGGACTAACTATGGCTACACCTTC
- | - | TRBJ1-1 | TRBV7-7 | CASSLTGNTEAFF | TGTGCCAGCAGCTTAACAGGGAACACTGAAGCTTTCTTT
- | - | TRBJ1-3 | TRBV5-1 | CASSLQGNTIYF | TGCGCCAGCAGCTTACAGGGAAACACCATATATTTT
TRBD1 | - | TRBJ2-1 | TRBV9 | CASSVGGTDNEQFF | TGTGCCAGCAGCGTAGGTGGGACAGACAATGAGCAGTTCTTC
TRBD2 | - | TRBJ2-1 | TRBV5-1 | CASSPREGSVSGRRSEQFF | TGCGCCAGCAGCCCCAGGGAAGGGTCCGTGAGCGGGAGGAGGAGTGAGCAGTTCTTC
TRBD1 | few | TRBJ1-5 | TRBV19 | CASTGQLNQPQHF | TGTGCCAGTACGGGACAGCTGAATCAGCCCCAGCATTTT
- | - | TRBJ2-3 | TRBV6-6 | CASLRDTQYF | TGTGCCAGTCTACGGGATACGCAGTATTTT
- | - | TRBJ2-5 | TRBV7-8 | CASSLDMGPETQYF | TGTGCCAGCAGCTTAGATATGGGGCCGGAGACCCAGTACTTC
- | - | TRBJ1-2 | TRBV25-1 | CASSDTWGYTF | TGTGCCAGCAGTGATACTTGGGGCTACACCTTC
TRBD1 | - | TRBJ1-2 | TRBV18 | CASSPQDRGLAFDYGYTF | TGTGCCAGCTCACCTCAGGACAGGGGCCTTGCCTTTGACTATGGCTACACCTTC
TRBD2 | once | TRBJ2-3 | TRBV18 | CASSPVNPGGTLGDTQYF | TGTGCCAGCTCACCAGTAAACCCGGGAGGCACCCTCGGAGATACGCAGTATTTT